The rows below give T cell receptor beta chains drawn from one sample of a study of neurological immune-mediated disorders. MiXCR, applied by TCRdb to the 5' RACE reads, yields one record per CDR3 protein. This sample has around 46,000 distinct CDR3 sequences; less than 5% occur once, and the top ten carry around 5%. Material: PBMCs. Receptor source: a woman aged 55-70 years with multiple sclerosis. Both conserved end residues are part of each CDR3. D genes are given only for firm matches. Clone sizes are given selectively: once, few, many, or a class where the clone is expanded.

cdr3_aa d_call clone_size j_call v_call
CAISALTGEEAFF . many TRBJ1-1 TRBV10-3
CASSLLGGQTEQYF . few TRBJ2-7 TRBV7-3
CASSAGREEKLFF . many TRBJ1-4 TRBV6-5
CAISESGTPSSYEQYF . many TRBJ2-7 TRBV10-3
CSVDPISGANVLTF . many TRBJ2-6 TRBV29-1
CASSPGTSGTNEQFF TRBD2 . TRBJ2-1 TRBV5-1
CSVTTSGEQFF TRBD2 many TRBJ2-1 TRBV29-1
CASSLWRGVSETQYF TRBD2 few TRBJ2-5 TRBV5-1
CASSWQGHFPYEQYF . many TRBJ2-7 TRBV27
CAISDLGSGEAEQFF TRBD2 many TRBJ2-1 TRBV10-3
CASSLIGRTEAFF . few TRBJ1-1 TRBV27
CASSQRGSGYNEQFF . many TRBJ2-1 TRBV4-1
CASSLSGGENTEAFF . many TRBJ1-1 TRBV7-3
CASSQYLNGGPNQPQHF . few TRBJ1-5 TRBV6-2/TRBV6-3
CASSYPGTTSKFPRGELFF TRBD2 many TRBJ2-2 TRBV28
CASSPLGHGELFF . many TRBJ2-2 TRBV12-3/TRBV12-4
CASSQNGGAESTGELFF TRBD2 many TRBJ2-2 TRBV4-2
CAIAREPNTEAFF . many TRBJ1-1 TRBV10-3
CSARETYEQYF . many TRBJ2-7 TRBV20-1
CASSLAGRNTIYF . many TRBJ1-3 TRBV4-3
CSAGRQGTEAFF TRBD1 many TRBJ1-1 TRBV20-1
CASSLGRNEAFF . many TRBJ1-1 TRBV7-9
CATSRDLLKNTGELFF . many TRBJ2-2 TRBV15
CASSPTRTATDTQYF . many TRBJ2-3 TRBV7-2
CASLLSNGPETQYF . many TRBJ2-5 TRBV7-9
CATSDPGQGDGYTF TRBD1 many TRBJ1-2 TRBV24-1
CASSLGGYQPQHF . many TRBJ1-5 TRBV5-5
CASTRGLADDTQYF TRBD2 many TRBJ2-3 TRBV7-2
CASSLRGSTGELFF . many TRBJ2-2 TRBV5-1
CASSYGLENEQYF . . TRBJ2-7 TRBV6-5
CSARVGGTEAFF . many TRBJ1-1 TRBV20-1
CASSLRRQGRIYEQYF TRBD1 few TRBJ2-7 TRBV4-1
CASSLQTSGDTQYF TRBD2 many TRBJ2-3 TRBV7-8
CASSSDPDSTEAFF . many TRBJ1-1 TRBV28
CASSPTGGSYGYTF . . TRBJ1-2 TRBV25-1
CASSREDGGGTGELFF TRBD2 many TRBJ2-2 TRBV9
CASSPGDGTPSYEQYF . many TRBJ2-7 TRBV4-1
CASSLWGRESLEAFF . many TRBJ1-1 TRBV7-2
CATSRDPAGGYEQFF TRBD1 . TRBJ2-1 TRBV15
CASSVARDWGYTF . many TRBJ1-2 TRBV7-8
CASRLFRETEAFF . . TRBJ1-1 TRBV7-2
CASSQGRGGTYEQYF TRBD2 many TRBJ2-7 TRBV4-2
CASSPGAGMYSNQPQHF . many TRBJ1-5 TRBV5-1
CAISSGASVANEQFF TRBD2 many TRBJ2-1 TRBV10-3
CASSFLVSTDTQYF . many TRBJ2-3 TRBV7-2
CASSRDRGEQYF TRBD1 many TRBJ2-7 TRBV5-4
CASSPYSSGGAGDTQYF TRBD2 many TRBJ2-3 TRBV7-2
CASKVGGPEQFF . many TRBJ2-1 TRBV5-5
CASSPPYDSSSYNEQFF . many TRBJ2-1 TRBV7-2
CASSYSGPEVTGELFF . many TRBJ2-2 TRBV10-2